The source of this T cell receptor (beta chain) is a study of Tregs in tolerant kidney transplant recipients. Sequencing used immunoSEQ multiplex PCR; TCRdb keeps in-frame clones, though not all of them. The table lists fewer than 100,000 clones, approximately 94% of them singletons. This CDR3 comprises 14 residues. Looked up from germline, CDR1 is SGHNT and CDR2 is YENEEA. The J segment lost 5 bases and the V segment lost 6 bases, leaving 6 bases of the junction unmatched. The source material was CD4+ T cells from blood, sampled before the transplant. This sequence joins TRBV11-3 and TRBJ2-5; 10 bases align to TRBD1. The clonotype was recovered from a human donor who received a combined kidney and bone marrow transplant. CDR3 sequence: CASSRQGAEETQYF. In DNA form, the CDR3 reads TGTGCCAGCAGTCGACAGGGGGCGGAGGAGACCCAGTACTTC. Based on the CDR3 plus reference TRBV11-3 and TRBJ2-5, the full variable domain is EAGVVQSPRYKIIEKKQPVAFWCNPISGHNTLYWYLQNLGQGPELLIRYENEEAVDDSQLPKDRFSAERLKGVDSTLKIQPAELGDSAVYLCASSRQGAEETQYFGPGTRLLVL.